Below, 20 T cell receptor beta chains from the same sample are listed, as sequenced in a study of graft-versus-host responses after intestinal transplantation. Sequenced by immunoSEQ multiplex PCR; TCRdb stores in-frame clones only, minus some. The sample carries some 100,000 clones, about 93% recorded once. No antigen has been identified for these receptors. Sequences were derived from unstimulated CD8+ T cells sorted from spleen or lymph node cells, sampled before intestinal transplant. All receptors derive from a human donor who received an intestinal transplant.

The V gene is TRBV19, the J gene TRBJ2-3; 10 nucleotides align to TRBD2. The CDR3 runs 15 residues. Germline V gene data show CDR1 as LNHDA and CDR2 as SQIVND (reference sequence). J was trimmed by 6 bases and V by 5 bases; bases with no gene match: 8. The chain's CDR3 is CASSLTAGGRDTQYF. The CDR3, as DNA: TGTGCCAGTAGTCTAACAGCGGGAGGGCGGGATACGCAGTATTTT.

V gene TRBV20-1 combines with J gene TRBJ2-7, with 12 bases matching TRBD2. CDR1 is DFQATT and CDR2 is SNEGSKA in the germline V gene (reference sequence). The V gene end was trimmed by 3 bases and the J gene end by 11 bases; junction bases not matched to a gene: 2. The CDR3 is 11 residues long. CDR3: CSARRLAGEYF. The CDR3 region has the DNA TGCAGTGCTAGGAGACTAGCGGGAGAGTACTTC.

To note about this clone: It may be a read error: a sequence one base away is much more abundant. The gene calls are TRBV6-5 and TRBJ2-7; no firm D call. V was pared by 0 bases and J by 2 bases, with 2 bases between. This CDR3 contains 12 residues. Germline V lookup: CDR1 MNHEY, CDR2 SVGAGI. CDR3 sequence (DNA): TGTGCCAGCAGTTACTCCGCCTACGAGCAGTACTTC. Translation: CASSYSAYEQYF.

The J gene is TRBJ2-5, the V gene TRBV27; 8 bases agree with TRBD2. The better agreement between TRBJ2-7 and the DNA end casts doubt on the J call. The germline V gene has CDR1 MNHEY and CDR2 SMNVEV (reference sequence). This CDR3 spans 15 amino acids. The CDR3 spells CASSLSAGGVYEQYF. In DNA form, the CDR3 reads TGTGCCAGCAGTTTATCGGCGGGGGGCGTGTACGAGCAGTACTTC.

This rearrangement joins TRBV6-4 to TRBJ2-5; D call uncertain. The J call could be wrong; TRBJ2-7 is a better fit for the DNA end. The CDR3 loop spans 16 amino acids. CDR1 is MRHNA and CDR2 is SNTAGT in the germline V gene. CDR3 bases: TGTGCCAGCCGTTTCAGGAGCATCCTGGGCTCCTACGAGCAGTACTTC. Translation: CASRFRSILGSYEQYF.

The rearrangement uses TRBV7-3 and TRBJ2-4; TRBD2 might be the D (5 bases). Germline CDR1 is SGHTA and CDR2 is FQGTGA. The CDR3 is 16 amino acids. Trimming shortened V by 1 base and J by 0 bases, and 10 bases separated the two germline ends. CDR3 residues: CASSLRGLLAKNIQYF. In DNA form, the CDR3 reads TGTGCCAGCAGCTTAAGAGGGTTATTAGCCAAAAACATTCAGTACTTC.

The chain employs TRBV7-6 and TRBJ1-1, with D unresolved. The CDR3 spans 15 residues. Trimming left V 1 base short and J 5 bases short, with 14 bases between. Germline assignment: CDR1 SGHVS and CDR2 FNYEAQ. CDR3 sequence reads: CASSLEDPGRTEAFF. The CDR3 nucleotides are TGTGCCAGCAGCTTAGAGGACCCCGGACGGACTGAAGCTTTCTTT.

The chain employs TRBV27 and TRBJ2-1; 15 nucleotides match TRBD2. Germline V lookup: CDR1 MNHEY, CDR2 SMNVEV (reference sequence). J was trimmed by 4 bases and V by 8 bases; bases with no gene match: 3. The CDR3 has 15 residues. This CDR3 reads CASRGLAGGYNEQFF. CDR3 sequence (DNA): TGTGCCAGCCGGGGACTAGCGGGGGGATACAATGAGCAGTTCTTC.

This rearrangement joins TRBV20-1 to TRBJ2-1; possibly TRBD2 for D (6 bases). V was cut by 1 base and J by 9 bases, with 7 bases left in between. The CDR3 length is 11 residues. From germline, CDR1 is DFQATT and CDR2 SNEGSKA (reference sequence). The CDR3 sequence is CSARAGVEQFF. CDR3 nucleotides: TGCAGTGCTAGAGCGGGAGTTGAGCAGTTCTTC.

This clone came up once. The CDR3 spells CASSDSLYEQYF. In DNA form, the CDR3 reads TGCGCCAGCAGTGACAGCCTCTACGAGCAGTACTTC. The chain recombines TRBV10-2 with TRBJ2-7; D is uncertain. The V gene lost 3 bases and the J gene lost 3 bases, with 6 bases spanning the gap. This CDR3 has 12 amino acids. Germline-derived CDR1 and CDR2 are WSHSY and SAAADI.

The chain uses TRBV6-4 and TRBJ2-1; 7 positions agree with TRBD2. This CDR3 has 17 residues. Germline CDR1 is MRHNA and CDR2 is SNTAGT. Germline trimming cut 3 bases from V and 3 bases from J; bases unmatched to any gene: 11. The CDR3 here is CASSEAKRDYIYNEQFF. The CDR3 bases are TGTGCCAGCAGTGAGGCCAAACGGGACTATATCTACAATGAGCAGTTCTTC.

V gene TRBV14 combines with J gene TRBJ2-1, with D uncertain. V gave up 4 bases and J gave up 4 bases, with 14 bases separating them. The CDR3 has 15 amino acids. Per the germline V gene, CDR1 is SGHDN and CDR2 is FVKESK. DNA for the CDR3: TGTGCCAGCAGCCCTCTCAGGTGGGGTTACAATGAGCAGTTCTTC. It specifies CASSPLRWGYNEQFF.

The CDR3 DNA is TGTGCCAGCAGACAACTAGGGGGTGACCCCTACGAGCAGTACTTC. Amino acid sequence: CASRQLGGDPYEQYF. The rearrangement uses TRBV27 and TRBJ2-7, with D perhaps TRBD1 (6 bases). This CDR3 has 15 amino acids. Germline-derived CDR1 and CDR2 are MNHEY and SMNVEV (reference sequence). V was shortened by 6 bases and J by 2 bases, with 17 bases between the two germline ends.

On this clone itself: The sample holds other DNA sequences that translate to the same CDR3. The V gene is TRBV6-5, the J gene TRBJ2-6; D gene unclear. CDR3 length: 13 residues. The germline gives CDR1 MNHEY, CDR2 SVGAGI. With 3 bases removed from V and 1 base from J, the gap between germline ends came to 1 base. The CDR3 loop is CASSYSGANVLTF. DNA for the CDR3: TGTGCCAGCAGTTATTCTGGGGCCAACGTCCTGACTTTC.

As to this clone: In the same sample, other DNA sequences code for this CDR3. The CDR3 loop reads CASSGDSSGANVLTF. The CDR3 DNA sequence: TGTGCCAGCAGCGGCGACAGTTCTGGGGCCAACGTCCTGACTTTC. The rearrangement joins TRBV5-4 to TRBJ2-6; D perhaps matches TRBD1 (5 bases). The CDR3 spans 15 residues. Germline loops: CDR1 SGHNT, CDR2 YYREEE (reference sequence). Trimming took off 4 bases at V and 1 base at J, with 9 bases between the two ends.

The rearrangement uses TRBV5-4 and TRBJ2-5, with TRBD2 matching over 9 bases. This CDR3 contains 15 residues. J was trimmed by 3 bases and V by 2 bases; bases with no gene match: 5. Germline V gene sequence: CDR1 SGHNT, CDR2 YYREEE (reference sequence). CDR3 region: CASSFAGGPEETQYF. The CDR3 nucleotides are TGTGCCAGCAGCTTTGCGGGAGGGCCGGAAGAGACCCAGTACTTC.

V usage is TRBV7-9 and J usage is TRBJ2-5; 8 nucleotides line up with TRBD1. The germline CDR1 and CDR2 sequences are SEHNR and FQNEAQ (reference sequence). The CDR3 consists of 15 residues. Trimming took 0 bases from V and 2 from J; bases not matched to a gene: 2. The CDR3 region has the DNA TGTGCCAGCAGCTTAGCCCGGACAGGGCAAGAGACCCAGTACTTC. Translating it yields CASSLARTGQETQYF.

The chain uses TRBV30 and TRBJ2-7, with D tentatively TRBD2 (5 bases). V gave up 1 base and J gave up 7 bases, with 17 bases separating them. CDR3 length: 14 amino acids. CDR1 and CDR2 (germline): GTSNPN, SVGIG (reference sequence). The CDR3 DNA sequence: TGTGCCTGGAGTGGTGCTAGCCACCCCTCGGAGCAGTACTTC. This codes for CAWSGASHPSEQYF.

This clone was detected only once. This chain uses TRBV27 with TRBJ2-1; D unresolved. V lost 6 bases to trimming and J lost 2 bases, with 5 bases between them. CDR1 is MNHEY and CDR2 is SMNVEV in the germline V gene (reference sequence). The CDR3 extends over 12 amino acids. This CDR3 is CASSPAYNEQFF. The DNA for the CDR3 is TGTGCCAGCAGCCCCGCCTACAATGAGCAGTTCTTC.

CDR3 sequence reads: CASSPLDGEETQYF. The CDR3 bases are TGTGCCAGCTCACCGCTAGATGGGGAAGAGACCCAGTACTTC. J is TRBJ2-5 and V is TRBV18; no definite D call. The CDR3 is 14 residues long. Germline V CDR1 and CDR2: KGHSH, LQKENI. Trimming took off 3 bases at V and 3 bases at J, with 11 bases between the two ends.